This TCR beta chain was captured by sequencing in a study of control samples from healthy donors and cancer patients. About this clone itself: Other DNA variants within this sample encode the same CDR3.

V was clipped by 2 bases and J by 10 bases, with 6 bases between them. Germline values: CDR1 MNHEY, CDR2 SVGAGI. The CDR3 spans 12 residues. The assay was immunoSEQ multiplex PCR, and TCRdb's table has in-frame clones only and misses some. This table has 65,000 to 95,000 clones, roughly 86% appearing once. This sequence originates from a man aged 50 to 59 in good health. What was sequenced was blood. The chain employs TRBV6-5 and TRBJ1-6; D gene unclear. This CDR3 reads CASSYGNSPLHF. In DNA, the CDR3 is TGTGCCAGCAGTTACGGGAACTCACCCCTCCACTTT.